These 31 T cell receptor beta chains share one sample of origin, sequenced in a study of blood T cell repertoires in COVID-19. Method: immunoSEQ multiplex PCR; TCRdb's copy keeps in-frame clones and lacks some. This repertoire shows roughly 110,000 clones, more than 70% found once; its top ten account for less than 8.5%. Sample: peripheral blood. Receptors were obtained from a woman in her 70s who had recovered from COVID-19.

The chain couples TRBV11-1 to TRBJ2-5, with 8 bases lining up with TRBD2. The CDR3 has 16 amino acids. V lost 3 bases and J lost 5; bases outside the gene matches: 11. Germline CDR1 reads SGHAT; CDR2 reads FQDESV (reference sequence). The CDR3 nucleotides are TGTGCCAGCAGCTTTCTCTATCGGGGGGGCCTGGAGACCCAGTACTTC. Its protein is CASSFLYRGGLETQYF. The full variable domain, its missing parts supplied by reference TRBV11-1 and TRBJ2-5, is EAEVAQSPRYKITEKSQAVAFWCDPISGHATLYWYRQILGQGPELLVQFQDESVVDDSQLPKDRFSAERLKGVDSTLKIQPAELGDSAMYLCASSFLYRGGLETQYFGPGTRLLVL.

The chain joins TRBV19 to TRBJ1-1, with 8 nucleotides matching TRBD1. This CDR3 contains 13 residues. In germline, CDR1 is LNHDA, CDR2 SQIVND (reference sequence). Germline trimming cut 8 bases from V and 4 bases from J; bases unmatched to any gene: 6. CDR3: CASGRGRGTEAFF. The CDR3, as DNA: TGTGCCAGTGGCAGGGGGCGCGGCACTGAAGCTTTCTTT.

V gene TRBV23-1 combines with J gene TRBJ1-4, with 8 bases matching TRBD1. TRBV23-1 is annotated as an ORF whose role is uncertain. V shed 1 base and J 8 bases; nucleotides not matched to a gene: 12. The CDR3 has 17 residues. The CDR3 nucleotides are TGCGCCAGCAGTCAATTAAGCGGCGGGACAGGTTGCGAAAAACTGTTTTTT. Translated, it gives CASSQLSGGTGCEKLFF.

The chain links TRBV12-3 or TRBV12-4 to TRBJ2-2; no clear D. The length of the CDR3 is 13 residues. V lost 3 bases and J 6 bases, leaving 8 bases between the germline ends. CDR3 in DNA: TGTGCCAGCAGTTTTGAGCGTCCCGGGGAGCTGTTTTTT. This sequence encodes CASSFERPGELFF.

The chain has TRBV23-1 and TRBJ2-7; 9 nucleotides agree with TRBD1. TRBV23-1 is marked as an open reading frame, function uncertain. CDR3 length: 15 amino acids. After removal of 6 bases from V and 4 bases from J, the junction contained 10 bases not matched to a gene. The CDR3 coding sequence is TGCGCCAGCAGGGGAAAGGACAGGGGAGAATACGAGCAGTACTTC. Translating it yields CASRGKDRGEYEQYF.

The CDR3 spells CASSPLAQVTSGNTIYF. For the CDR3, the DNA is TGTGCCAGCTCACCCCTGGCTCAGGTCACATCTGGAAACACCATATATTTT. The rearrangement links TRBV18 to TRBJ1-3, with D unresolved. CDR3 length: 17 amino acids. Germline values: CDR1 KGHSH, CDR2 LQKENI. V dropped 3 bases and J dropped 1 base, with 16 bases sitting between them.

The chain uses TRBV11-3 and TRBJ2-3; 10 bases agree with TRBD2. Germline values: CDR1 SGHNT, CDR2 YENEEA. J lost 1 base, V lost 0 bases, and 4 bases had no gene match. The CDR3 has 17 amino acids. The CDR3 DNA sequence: TGTGCCAGCAGCTTAGATCCTAGCGGGAGAGGCACAGATACGCAGTATTTT. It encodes CASSLDPSGRGTDTQYF. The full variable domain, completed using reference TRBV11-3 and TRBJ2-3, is EAGVVQSPRYKIIEKKQPVAFWCNPISGHNTLYWYLQNLGQGPELLIRYENEEAVDDSQLPKDRFSAERLKGVDSTLKIQPAELGDSAVYLCASSLDPSGRGTDTQYFGPGTRLTVL.

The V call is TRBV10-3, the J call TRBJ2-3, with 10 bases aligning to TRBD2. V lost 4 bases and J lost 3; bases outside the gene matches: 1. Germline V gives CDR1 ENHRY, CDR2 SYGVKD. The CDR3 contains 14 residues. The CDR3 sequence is CAISASGGTDTQYF. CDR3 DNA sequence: TGTGCCATCAGTGCTAGCGGGGGAACAGATACGCAGTATTTT.

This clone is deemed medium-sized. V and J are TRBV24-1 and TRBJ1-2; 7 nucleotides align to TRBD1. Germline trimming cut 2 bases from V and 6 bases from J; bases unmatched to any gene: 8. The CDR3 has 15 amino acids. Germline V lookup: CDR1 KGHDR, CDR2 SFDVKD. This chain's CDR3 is CATSDWGTAFHGYTF. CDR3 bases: TGTGCCACCAGTGATTGGGGGACAGCCTTCCATGGCTACACCTTC.

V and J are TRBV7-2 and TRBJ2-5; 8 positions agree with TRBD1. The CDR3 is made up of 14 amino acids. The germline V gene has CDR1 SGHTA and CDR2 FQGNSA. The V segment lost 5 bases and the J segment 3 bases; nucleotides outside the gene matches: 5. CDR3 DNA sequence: TGTGCCAGCAGCCAATGGACAGGGAAAGAGACCCAGTACTTC. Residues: CASSQWTGKETQYF.

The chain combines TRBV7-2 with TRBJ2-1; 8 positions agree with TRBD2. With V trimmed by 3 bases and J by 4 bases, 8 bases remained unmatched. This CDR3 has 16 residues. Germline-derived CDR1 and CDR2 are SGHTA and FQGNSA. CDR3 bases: TGTGCCAGCAGCTTCTCAGCGGGGGACCGGTACAATGAGCAGTTCTTC. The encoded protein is CASSFSAGDRYNEQFF.

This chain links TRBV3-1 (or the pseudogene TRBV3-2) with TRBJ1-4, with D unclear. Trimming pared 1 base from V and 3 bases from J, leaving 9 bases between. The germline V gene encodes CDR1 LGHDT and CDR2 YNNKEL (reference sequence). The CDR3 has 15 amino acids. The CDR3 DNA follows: TGTGCCAGCAGCCAAGCCCGGTTAGCTAATGAAAAACTGTTTTTT. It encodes CASSQARLANEKLFF.

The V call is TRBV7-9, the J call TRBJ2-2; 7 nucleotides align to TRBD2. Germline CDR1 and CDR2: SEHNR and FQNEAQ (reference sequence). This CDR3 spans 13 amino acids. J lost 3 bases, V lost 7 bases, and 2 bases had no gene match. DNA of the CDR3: TGTGCCAGCACCCGGGGGGACACCGGGGAGCTGTTTTTT. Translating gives CASTRGDTGELFF.

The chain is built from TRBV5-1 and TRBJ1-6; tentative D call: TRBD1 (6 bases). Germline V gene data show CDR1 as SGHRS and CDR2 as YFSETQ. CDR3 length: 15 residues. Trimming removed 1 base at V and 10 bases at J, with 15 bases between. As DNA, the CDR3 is TGCGCCAGCAGCTTGTCATCCAGGGGACAATCACCCCTCCACTTT. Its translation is CASSLSSRGQSPLHF.

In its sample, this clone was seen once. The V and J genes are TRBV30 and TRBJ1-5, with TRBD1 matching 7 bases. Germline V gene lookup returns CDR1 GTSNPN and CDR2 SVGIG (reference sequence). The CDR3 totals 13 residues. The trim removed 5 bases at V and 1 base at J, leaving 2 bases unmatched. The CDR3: CAWSGGSNQPQHF. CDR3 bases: TGTGCCTGGTCAGGGGGAAGCAATCAGCCCCAGCATTTT.

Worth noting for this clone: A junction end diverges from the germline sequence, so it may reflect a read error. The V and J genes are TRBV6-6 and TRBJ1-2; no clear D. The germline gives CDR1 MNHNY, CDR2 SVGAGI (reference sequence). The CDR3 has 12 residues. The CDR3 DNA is TGTGCCAGCAGTTATTTAAGCGGCGGCTCCACCTTC. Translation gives CASSYLSGGSTF.

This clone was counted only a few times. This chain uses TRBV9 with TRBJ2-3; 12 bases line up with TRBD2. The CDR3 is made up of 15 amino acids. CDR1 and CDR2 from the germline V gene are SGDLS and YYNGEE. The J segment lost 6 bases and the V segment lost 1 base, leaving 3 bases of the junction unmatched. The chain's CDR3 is CASSVTSGGMDTQYF. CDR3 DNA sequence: TGTGCCAGCAGCGTAACTAGCGGGGGGATGGATACGCAGTATTTT.

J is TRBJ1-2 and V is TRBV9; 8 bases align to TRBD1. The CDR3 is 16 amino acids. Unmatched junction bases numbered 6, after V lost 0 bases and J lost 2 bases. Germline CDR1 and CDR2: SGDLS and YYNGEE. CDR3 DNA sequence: TGTGCCAGCAGCGTAGGAACGACAGGGGAGAACTATGGCTACACCTTC. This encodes CASSVGTTGENYGYTF.

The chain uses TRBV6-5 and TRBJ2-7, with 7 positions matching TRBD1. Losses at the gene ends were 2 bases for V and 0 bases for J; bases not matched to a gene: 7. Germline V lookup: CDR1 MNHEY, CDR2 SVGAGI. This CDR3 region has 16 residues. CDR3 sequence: CASSYGPGTDSYEQYF. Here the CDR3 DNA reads TGTGCCAGCAGTTACGGTCCCGGGACAGACTCCTACGAGCAGTACTTC.

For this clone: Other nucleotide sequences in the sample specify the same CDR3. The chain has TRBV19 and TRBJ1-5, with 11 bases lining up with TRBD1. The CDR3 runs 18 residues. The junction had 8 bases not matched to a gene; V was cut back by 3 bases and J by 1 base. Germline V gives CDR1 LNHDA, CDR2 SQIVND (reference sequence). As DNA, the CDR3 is TGTGCCAGTAGTATGGAGTTCGGGGACAGGGGGAGCAATCAGCCCCAGCATTTT. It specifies CASSMEFGDRGSNQPQHF. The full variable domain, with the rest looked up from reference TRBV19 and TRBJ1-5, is DGGITQSPKYLFRKEGQNVTLSCEQNLNHDAMYWYRQDPGQGLRLIYYSQIVNDFQKGDIAEGYSVSREKKESFPLTVTSAQKNPTAFYLCASSMEFGDRGSNQPQHFGDGTRLSIL.

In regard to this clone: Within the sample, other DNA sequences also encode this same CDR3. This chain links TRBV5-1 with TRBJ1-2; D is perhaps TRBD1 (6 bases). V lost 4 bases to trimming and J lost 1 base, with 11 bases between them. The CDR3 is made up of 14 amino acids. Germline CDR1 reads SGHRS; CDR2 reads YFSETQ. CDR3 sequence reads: CASSLQQGNYGYTF. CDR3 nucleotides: TGCGCCAGCAGCCTACAACAGGGTAACTATGGCTACACCTTC.

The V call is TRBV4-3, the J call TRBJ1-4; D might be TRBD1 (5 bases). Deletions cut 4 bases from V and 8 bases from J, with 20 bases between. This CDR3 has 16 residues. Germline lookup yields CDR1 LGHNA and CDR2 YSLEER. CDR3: CASSPRDGSLGEKLFF. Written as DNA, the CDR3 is TGCGCCAGCAGCCCCAGGGACGGGAGCTTGGGCGAAAAACTGTTTTTT.

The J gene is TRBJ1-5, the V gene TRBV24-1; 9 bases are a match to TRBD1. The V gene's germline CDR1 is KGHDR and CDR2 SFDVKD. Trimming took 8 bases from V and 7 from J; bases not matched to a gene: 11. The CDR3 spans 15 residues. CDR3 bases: TGTGCCACCACCTACAGGGGGCAACGGAAACAGCCCCAGCATTTT. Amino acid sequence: CATTYRGQRKQPQHF.

This CDR3 reads CSVGTGSVYEQYF. The CDR3 nucleotides read TGCAGCGTTGGGACAGGGTCTGTGTACGAGCAGTACTTC. The chain recombines TRBV29-1 with TRBJ2-7; 8 bases are a match to TRBD1. Per germline, CDR1 SQVTM and CDR2 ANQGSEA. The CDR3 spans 13 residues. V gave up 4 bases and J gave up 4 bases; unmatched junction bases: 6.

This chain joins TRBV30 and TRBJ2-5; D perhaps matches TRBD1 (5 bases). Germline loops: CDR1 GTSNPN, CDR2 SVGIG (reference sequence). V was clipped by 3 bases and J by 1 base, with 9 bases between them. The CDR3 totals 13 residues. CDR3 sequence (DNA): TGTGCCTGGAGCTCTGACAGCCAAGAGACCCAGTACTTC. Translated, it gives CAWSSDSQETQYF.

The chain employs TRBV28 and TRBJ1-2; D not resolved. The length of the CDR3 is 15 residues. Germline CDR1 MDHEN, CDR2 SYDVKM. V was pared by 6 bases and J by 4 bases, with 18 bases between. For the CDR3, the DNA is TGTGCCAGCAGCAGCTGGGAGGGCGGAGGCTATGGCTACACCTTC. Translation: CASSSWEGGGYGYTF.

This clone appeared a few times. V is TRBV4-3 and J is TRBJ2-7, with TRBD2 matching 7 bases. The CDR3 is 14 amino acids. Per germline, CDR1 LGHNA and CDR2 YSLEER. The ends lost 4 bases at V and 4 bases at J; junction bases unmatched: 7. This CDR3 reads CASSREGGGYEQYF. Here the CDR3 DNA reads TGCGCCAGCAGCCGGGAGGGTGGGGGGTACGAGCAGTACTTC.

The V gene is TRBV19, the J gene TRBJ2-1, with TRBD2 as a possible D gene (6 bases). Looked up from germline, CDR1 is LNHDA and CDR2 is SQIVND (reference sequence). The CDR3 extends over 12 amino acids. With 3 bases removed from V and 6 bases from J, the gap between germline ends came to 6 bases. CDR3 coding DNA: TGTGCCAGTAGTATCGGGGGCAATGAGCAGTTCTTC. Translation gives CASSIGGNEQFF.

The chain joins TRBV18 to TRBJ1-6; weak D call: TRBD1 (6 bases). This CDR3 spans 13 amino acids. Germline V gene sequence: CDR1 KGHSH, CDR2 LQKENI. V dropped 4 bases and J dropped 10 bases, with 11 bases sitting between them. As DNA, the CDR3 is TGTGCCAGCTCACAACAGGGAGAGTCACCCCTCCACTTT. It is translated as CASSQQGESPLHF.

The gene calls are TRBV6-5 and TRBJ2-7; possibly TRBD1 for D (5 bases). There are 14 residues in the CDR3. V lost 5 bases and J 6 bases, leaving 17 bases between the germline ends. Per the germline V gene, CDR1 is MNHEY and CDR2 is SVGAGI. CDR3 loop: CASSPPGIQLEQYF. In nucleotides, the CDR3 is TGTGCCAGCAGTCCTCCAGGGATTCAGCTCGAGCAGTACTTC.

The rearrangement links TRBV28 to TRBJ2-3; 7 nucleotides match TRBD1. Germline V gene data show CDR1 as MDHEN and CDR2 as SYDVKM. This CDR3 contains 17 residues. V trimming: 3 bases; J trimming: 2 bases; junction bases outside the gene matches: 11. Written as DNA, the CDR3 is TGTGCCAGCAGTTTCCCTCCGACAGGGAAACACACAGATACGCAGTATTTT. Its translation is CASSFPPTGKHTDTQYF. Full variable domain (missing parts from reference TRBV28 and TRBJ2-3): DVKVTQSSRYLVKRTGEKVFLECVQDMDHENMFWYRQDPGLGLRLIYFSYDVKMKEKGDIPEGYSVSREKKERFSLILESASTNQTSMYLCASSFPPTGKHTDTQYFGPGTRLTVL.